The TCR beta chain described here comes from a study of blood T cells in healthy people across ages. Every donor provided roughly 9.1 milliliters of peripheral blood. CDR3 length: 16 residues. The V gene lost 1 base and the J gene lost 1 base, with 13 bases spanning the gap. Germline CDR1 is SGHTA and CDR2 is FQGNSA. The second PCR ran roughly 7 to 12 cycles with a sample-barcoded 5' primer and J-beta primers. Every cDNA molecule bore a tag from a template-switch adaptor containing 12 random nucleotides. TCRdb re-called the 5' RACE reads with MiXCR, one entry per CDR3 protein. This table holds about 620,000 distinct CDR3 sequences, 52% found once.

Sequenced input: blood. J is TRBJ1-2 and V is TRBV7-2; the D gene is possibly TRBD1 (6 bases). The origin of this receptor is a woman of 80 years or more in good health. CDR3 sequence (DNA): TGTGCCAGCAGCTTAGAAGAGGGCAGGGGTAACTATGGCTACACCTTC. Translated: CASSLEEGRGNYGYTF.